One T cell receptor (beta chain) is described in this entry. The target of this receptor is not known. The sample holds no much larger clone one base away, and base qualities are not on file. TCRbeta CDR3 regions were amplified from genomic DNA by means of the immunoSEQ Assay, a bias-controlled multiplex PCR. The study's processing was this. The number of nucleated cells in each sample was estimated by amplification of reference gene primers within the assay. Sequence reads were collapsed and filtered to measure the absolute abundance of every unique TCRbeta CDR3 rearrangement. For each sample, productive Simpson clonality was calculated as the square root of Simpson's diversity index over productive rearrangements. Here the immuneACCESS table is served through TCRdb, limited to in-frame sequences with V and J called. Missing clones are a known gap in these copies; in checked studies unresolved V genes cover under half, and the rest lacks a known reason. Clone size and the V and J calls come from that table; the DNA yielded D and trimming. The sample table holds about 77,000 clones, of which roughly nine tenths were seen once. More than 15% of the sample belongs to the ten largest clones.

Per the germline V gene, SGHTA is the CDR1 and FQGNSA is the CDR2. Between the V and J ends, shortened by 6 bases and 6 bases respectively, the junction contains 15 bases. The CDR3, from cysteine to phenylalanine, totals 14 residues. Only the CDR3 DNA is retained, 42 bases long and in frame from the first base. The data belong to a study of blood T cell repertoires in COVID-19 (dated by TCRdb to 2019 to 2021). About the study as a whole: Samples covering the acute and convalescent phases of COVID-19 were provided by collaborators in the United States, Italy and Spain. The prospective study material was composed of cDNA or gDNA derived from T cells, B-cell-depleted T cells, or PBMCs. Subjects who had been exposed to COVID-19, were actively infected with it, or had recovered from it provided the deeply sampled blood TCRbeta repertoires that made up the dataset. The repertoires were released in a freely available public database intended as a resource for research on the immune response to SARS-CoV-2. Samples came from the ongoing ImmuneRACE study (first 160 participants) plus 1,254 subjects from 6 global collaborators. A de-identified subject ID, COVID-19 status, age in years and sex were almost always included in the sample metadata. HLA class I and class II types, where available, came from metadata supplied by the sample provider rather than from assay-based typing. Paper-wide results and their limitations: Clinical and demographic metadata were provided uncurated, with the amount varying by source and participant.

Collaborating institutions collected whole blood in K2EDTA tubes following their own protocols. For TCRbeta analysis, collaborators shipped samples as frozen whole blood, isolated PBMCs, or DNA extracted from either of those sample types. This receptor was obtained from a woman aged 80 or over with active or convalescent COVID-19. The chain is made from TRBV7-2 and TRBJ1-5; a tentative D call is TRBD1 (5 bases match). Sequencing input: peripheral blood. Here is the DNA: TGTGCCAGCAGTATCGGGGGGGAGGTTCAGCCCCAGCATTTT. It translates to CASSIGGEVQPQHF.